One T cell receptor (beta chain) is described in this entry. TCRdb's table, derived via immunoSEQ multiplex PCR, lists solely in-frame clones and lacks some. The table has 230,000 or so clones, 70% to 90% seen once. The record originates from a study of blood T cell repertoires in COVID-19. Germline assignment: CDR1 SGHDN and CDR2 FVKESK. The trim removed 4 bases at V and 6 bases at J, leaving 10 bases unmatched. This CDR3 region has 15 residues. Individuals aged about 18 to 100 years were recruited from approximately 24 US areas. The chain joins TRBV14 to TRBJ2-3; 7 nucleotides agree with TRBD2. Sequenced input: PBMCs or T cells enriched from blood (not recorded which). This TCR derives from a woman aged 40-49 years with acute COVID-19. The CDR3 nucleotides are TGTGCCAGCAGCCCCCTCCCGCGTAGCGGGGATACGCAGTATTTT. Protein sequence: CASSPLPRSGDTQYF.